This TCR beta chain was retrieved from a study of blood T cell repertoires in COVID-19. Background on the study: The origin of the acute and convalescent COVID-19 samples was the United States, Italy and Spain. PBMCs, B-cell-depleted T cells, or T cells were the source of the cDNA or gDNA that made up the material.

Per the original data handling: Cell counts per sample came from amplifying reference gene primers. TCRdb keeps only in-frame clones here, not all; method: immunoSEQ multiplex PCR. V and J calls and clone size are copied from that table; D and trimming were computed from the DNA. Of about 150,000 clones listed, roughly 84% are singletons. CDR3 size: 12 residues. From germline, CDR1 is MGHRA and CDR2 YSYEKL. The V and J ends lost 1 base and 6 bases respectively, with 4 bases between them. Seattle participants joined during active infection and were tracked over time. The clonotype originates from a man aged 25 to 40 with COVID-19, enrolled during active disease. V and J are TRBV4-1 and TRBJ1-3; D ambiguous. Sequencing was done on a sample of peripheral blood. CDR3 in amino acids: CASSQVQNTIYF. Here the CDR3 DNA reads TGCGCCAGCAGCCAAGTTCAAAACACCATATATTTT.